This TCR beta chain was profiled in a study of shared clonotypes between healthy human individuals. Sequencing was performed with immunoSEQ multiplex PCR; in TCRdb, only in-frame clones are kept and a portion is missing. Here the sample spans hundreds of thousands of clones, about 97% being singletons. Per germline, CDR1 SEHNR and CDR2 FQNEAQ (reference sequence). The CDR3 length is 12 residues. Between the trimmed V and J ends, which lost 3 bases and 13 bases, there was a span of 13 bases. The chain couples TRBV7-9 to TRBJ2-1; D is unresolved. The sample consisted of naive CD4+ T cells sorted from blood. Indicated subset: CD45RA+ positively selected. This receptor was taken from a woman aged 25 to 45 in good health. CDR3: CASSFHVASQFF. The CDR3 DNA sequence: TGTGCCAGCAGCTTCCACGTAGCTAGTCAGTTCTTC.